These T cell receptor beta chains were read from a single sample in a study of cytomegalovirus exposure and HLA in healthy donors. Sequencing used immunoSEQ multiplex PCR; TCRdb keeps in-frame clones, though not all of them. The sample contains 160,000 or so clones, around 80% of which appear only once. The sample consisted of PBMCs. Receptors originate from a woman under 30 in good health and CMV-seronegative. CDR3s include the opening cysteine and the closing phenylalanine or tryptophan. A D gene is named only where the DNA matches it firmly.

v_gene,d_gene,j_gene,CDR3aa
TRBV7-8,NA,TRBJ1-5,CASSLGGRGNQPQHF
TRBV19,NA,TRBJ1-1,CASRKGGLNTEAFF
TRBV19,NA,TRBJ2-5,CASSPYAGAKETQYF
TRBV30,NA,TRBJ1-1,CAWSVRQTWDTEAFF
TRBV2,NA,TRBJ1-2,CASSVGSLGDGYTF
TRBV2,TRBD1,TRBJ1-2,CASSSGQGNYGYTF
TRBV7-9,TRBD1,TRBJ2-3,CASSPLPGTGTDTQYF
TRBV10-3,NA,TRBJ1-2,CAISHRTDYTF
TRBV25-1,TRBD1,TRBJ1-2,CASRSTGGAYGYTF
TRBV18,TRBD1,TRBJ1-1,CASSPIAGGTEAFF
TRBV6-4,TRBD1,TRBJ2-2,CASNDPEGAGLTGELFF
TRBV6-5,TRBD2,TRBJ2-1,CASSYTSGGHNEQFF
TRBV11-1,TRBD1,TRBJ2-7,CASSFVDRSIYEQYF
TRBV5-1,NA,TRBJ1-4,CASSLGRVGTNEKLFF
TRBV18,NA,TRBJ1-1,CASSPGQTNTEAFF
TRBV5-4,TRBD1,TRBJ1-1,CASSFTGVRTEAFF
TRBV2,NA,TRBJ1-4,CATSRAPNEKLFF
TRBV4-1,TRBD2,TRBJ2-3,CASSQDYSGGADTQYF
TRBV7-9,TRBD1,TRBJ1-1,CSSSVGQGGTEAFF
TRBV6-1,TRBD1,TRBJ1-2,CASIRGQGSGLGYTF
TRBV5-5,NA,TRBJ2-6,CASTVSSGANVLTF
TRBV5-4,TRBD2,TRBJ2-7,CASSIQAGVTYEQYF
TRBV14,NA,TRBJ2-7,CASSQALRVYEQYF
TRBV5-4,TRBD1,TRBJ2-5,CASSETGALRETQYF
TRBV27,TRBD2,TRBJ2-3,CASSLFVSGTSGADTQYF
TRBV18,NA,TRBJ2-7,CASSPWGEGREQYF
TRBV5-1,TRBD1,TRBJ2-3,CASSYSGQADTQYF
TRBV5-4,TRBD2,TRBJ2-7,CATHGASGGKNEQYF
TRBV5-1,NA,TRBJ1-1,CASSLAGGNTEAFF
TRBV5-1,NA,TRBJ2-7,CASSLDQGGYEQYF
TRBV9,NA,TRBJ2-7,CASSEEGTGLYEQYF
TRBV6-5,TRBD1,TRBJ2-1,CASSYFRDRPNEQFF
TRBV5-6,TRBD1,TRBJ1-2,CASSLGDSGYGYTF
TRBV5-5,TRBD1,TRBJ1-1,CASSSHRGNTEAFF
TRBV4-1,NA,TRBJ1-2,CASSLRFSDRPANYGYTF
TRBV6-1,NA,TRBJ2-3,CASSEMLVDFTLGDTQYF
TRBV6-1,TRBD1,TRBJ2-7,CASRGRTGGDYEQYF
TRBV19,TRBD1,TRBJ1-1,CASSMRTGGVWNTEAFF
TRBV11-2,TRBD1,TRBJ2-3,CASSIGRGPYF
TRBV2,NA,TRBJ2-3,CASRGGNTDTQYF
TRBV28,NA,TRBJ1-2,CASNLQGGGYTF
TRBV29-1,NA,TRBJ1-1,CSVVSGQAFF
TRBV6-6,NA,TRBJ2-3,CASRYTDTQYF
TRBV2,NA,TRBJ1-2,CASSDLEGPNYGYTF
TRBV11-2,TRBD1,TRBJ1-6,CASSRTGNSSPLYF
TRBV19,TRBD1,TRBJ1-5,CASRKGRQGDNQPQHF
TRBV7-9,NA,TRBJ1-4,CASSSSPRNNEKLFF